One and the same sample provided the 19 T cell receptor beta chains below, sequenced in a study of blood T cell repertoires in COVID-19. Clones were read by immunoSEQ multiplex PCR, and TCRdb kept only the in-frame ones, dropping some. The sample holds about 160,000 clones; around 80% are singletons and the top ten take roughly 8.4%. Sequencing used peripheral blood. These receptors all come from a man between 60 and 75 years old with acute or convalescent COVID-19.

V gene TRBV6-5 combines with J gene TRBJ2-2, with D perhaps matching TRBD2 (6 bases). Germline V gene lookup returns CDR1 MNHEY and CDR2 SVGAGI. This CDR3 has 14 amino acids. Trimming pared 8 bases from V and 5 bases from J, leaving 15 bases between. CDR3 coding DNA: TGTGCCAGCGCGGGCGGGGTGTTAACCGGGGAGCTGTTTTTT. Its protein product is CASAGGVLTGELFF.

CDR3 amino acids: CASSLPQGAGHEQYF. CDR3 nucleotide sequence: TGTGCCAGCAGCTTACCACAGGGGGCAGGTCACGAGCAGTACTTC. V usage is TRBV7-3 and J usage is TRBJ2-7, with TRBD1 matching over 9 bases. V lost 2 bases to trimming and J lost 5 bases; unmatched junction nucleotides: 7. Germline CDR1 reads SGHTA; CDR2 reads FQGTGA. The CDR3 is 15 amino acids.

The chain links TRBV7-9 to TRBJ1-3; TRBD1 matches at 8 bases. J gave up 0 bases and V 0 bases, and 10 bases lay outside the gene matches. The CDR3 contains 19 residues. In germline, CDR1 is SEHNR, CDR2 FQNEAQ (reference sequence). The CDR3 coding sequence is TGTGCCAGCAGCTTAGCGGACAGGGCCAACTCGTTCTCTGGAAACACCATATATTTT. As protein: CASSLADRANSFSGNTIYF.

The chain employs TRBV15 and TRBJ2-6, with 9 bases matching TRBD1. CDR3 size: 20 residues. Germline loops: CDR1 LNHNV, CDR2 YYDKDF (reference sequence). V shed 0 bases, J shed 2 bases, and the junction held 11 bases outside the gene matches. CDR3: CATSRDLRTGVLTGANVLTF. The CDR3 DNA sequence: TGTGCCACCAGCAGAGATCTTCGGACAGGGGTACTAACTGGGGCCAACGTCCTGACTTTC.

The V call is TRBV9, the J call TRBJ1-4; D perhaps matches TRBD1 (6 bases). Trimming removed 4 bases from V and 7 bases from J, with 20 bases in between. CDR1 SGDLS and CDR2 YYNGEE come from the germline V gene. CDR3 length equals 16 residues. The CDR3 coding sequence is TGTGCCAGCAGCCCCCGGGGGGGACAAGGGAGTGAAAAACTGTTTTTT. Amino acids: CASSPRGGQGSEKLFF.

This clone was detected only once. The chain joins TRBV11-2 to TRBJ2-6, with D possibly TRBD1 on 5 matching bases. CDR1 SGHAT and CDR2 FQNNGV come from the germline V gene. This CDR3 region has 17 residues. V was shortened by 6 bases and J by 0 bases, with 15 bases between the two germline ends. CDR3 amino acids: CASRGWRQSSGANVLTF. The CDR3 bases are TGTGCCAGCAGAGGATGGAGACAGTCCTCTGGGGCCAACGTCCTGACTTTC. Full variable domain (outside the CDR3, taken from reference TRBV11-2 and TRBJ2-6): EAGVAQSPRYKIIEKRQSVAFWCNPISGHATLYWYQQILGQGPKLLIQFQNNGVVDDSQLPKDRFSAERLKGVDSTLKIQPAKLEDSAVYLCASRGWRQSSGANVLTFGAGSRLTVL.

V is TRBV5-1 and J is TRBJ2-1, with 13 bases lining up with TRBD2. This CDR3 has 19 amino acids. Germline loops: CDR1 SGHRS, CDR2 YFSETQ. With V trimmed by 4 bases and J by 0 bases, 10 bases remained unmatched. As DNA, the CDR3 is TGCGCCAGCAGCGAAACCGGGACTAGCGGGGTGAGCTCCTACAATGAGCAGTTCTTC. Translating gives CASSETGTSGVSSYNEQFF. Full variable domain (remainder filled in from reference TRBV5-1 and TRBJ2-1): KAGVTQTPRYLIKTRGQQVTLSCSPISGHRSVSWYQQTPGQGLQFLFEYFSETQRNKGNFPGRFSGRQFSNSRSEMNVSTLELGDSALYLCASSETGTSGVSSYNEQFFGPGTRLTVL.

This clone was counted ten times or more. V usage is TRBV9 and J usage is TRBJ1-6, with TRBD1 as a possible D gene (6 bases). CDR1 is SGDLS and CDR2 is YYNGEE in the germline V gene. The CDR3 covers 14 residues. The V and J ends lost 4 bases and 10 bases respectively, with 15 bases between them. CDR3 DNA: TGTGCCAGCAGCTCAGACTGGGGGCTGTCACCCCTCCACTTT. Protein product: CASSSDWGLSPLHF. Supplemented by reference TRBV9 and TRBJ1-6, the full variable domain reads DSGVTQTPKHLITATGQRVTLRCSPRSGDLSVYWYQQSLDQGLQFLIQYYNGEERAKGNILERFSAQQFPDLHSELNLSSLELGDSALYFCASSSDWGLSPLHFGNGTRLTVT.

This chain uses TRBV18 with TRBJ2-1; 7 bases match TRBD1. Germline V lookup: CDR1 KGHSH, CDR2 LQKENI. This CDR3 is built from 12 residues. V shed 2 bases, J shed 10 bases, and the junction held 2 bases outside the gene matches. This CDR3 reads CASSPGTAEQFF. The DNA of the CDR3 is TGTGCCAGCTCACCAGGGACAGCCGAGCAGTTCTTC.

This clone was seen more than once but under ten times. The chain carries TRBV18 and TRBJ2-7; TRBD2 agrees at 8 bases. This CDR3 has 15 residues. Germline CDR1 reads KGHSH; CDR2 reads LQKENI. V lost 0 bases, J lost 4 bases, and 5 bases stayed unmatched. CDR3 amino acids: CASSPPGGGLYEQYF. CDR3 DNA: TGTGCCAGCTCACCACCCGGGGGGGGCCTTTACGAGCAGTACTTC.

J is TRBJ1-2 and V is TRBV19; 7 nucleotides match TRBD1. The CDR3 runs to 16 residues. V shed 3 bases, J shed 4 bases, and the junction held 11 bases outside the gene matches. CDR1 LNHDA and CDR2 SQIVND come from the germline V gene (reference sequence). The CDR3 loop is CASSILGTVERYGYTF. The DNA for the CDR3 is TGTGCCAGTAGTATCCTCGGGACAGTGGAACGCTATGGCTACACCTTC.

The chain has TRBV2 and TRBJ1-5; D gene ambiguous. The germline V gene has CDR1 SNHLY and CDR2 FYNNEI. CDR3 length: 14 residues. V lost 1 base and J 1 base, leaving 5 bases between the germline ends. CDR3 loop: CASSEVQSNQPQHF. In nucleotides, the CDR3 is TGTGCCAGCAGTGAAGTCCAGAGCAATCAGCCCCAGCATTTT.

The CDR3 protein is CASSIGSPTEAFF. The DNA of the CDR3 is TGTGCCAGCAGTATCGGGAGTCCTACTGAAGCTTTCTTT. The chain couples TRBV6-5 to TRBJ1-1; D unclear. The length of the CDR3 is 13 residues. Germline values: CDR1 MNHEY, CDR2 SVGAGI. The V and J ends lost 5 bases and 5 bases respectively, with 12 bases between them.

V is TRBV10-2 and J is TRBJ2-2; D is unclear. The germline V gene encodes CDR1 WSHSY and CDR2 SAAADI. This CDR3 contains 13 residues. V lost 7 bases to trimming and J lost 0 bases, with 6 bases between them. CDR3: CASKLANTGELFF. DNA for the CDR3: TGCGCCAGCAAACTCGCGAACACCGGGGAGCTGTTTTTT.

The genes are TRBV27 and TRBJ2-5; D gene unclear. The length of the CDR3 is 12 residues. The germline CDR1 and CDR2 sequences are MNHEY and SMNVEV (reference sequence). V was trimmed by 5 bases and J by 0 bases, leaving 4 bases between them. In DNA form, the CDR3 reads TGTGCCAGCAGTCCGGACCAAGAGACCCAGTACTTC. As protein: CASSPDQETQYF.

The chain employs TRBV6-5 and TRBJ1-5; D is unresolved. Germline CDR1 and CDR2: MNHEY and SVGAGI. Trimming took 6 bases from V and 0 from J, leaving 12 bases between them. The CDR3 consists of 15 residues. CDR3 loop: CASSSEQHSNQPQHF. The CDR3 DNA follows: TGTGCCAGCAGCTCCGAACAGCATAGCAATCAGCCCCAGCATTTT.

The chain recombines TRBV27 with TRBJ2-3, with a possible D match to TRBD2 (5 bases). Trimming removed 5 bases from V and 6 bases from J, with 15 bases in between. Germline loops: CDR1 MNHEY, CDR2 SMNVEV (reference sequence). The CDR3 length is 14 residues. CDR3 sequence reads: CASSTATGWDTQYF. The CDR3 DNA is TGTGCCAGCAGTACCGCAACGGGGTGGGATACGCAGTATTTT.

This chain links TRBV10-3 with TRBJ2-7; tentative D call: TRBD1 (7 bases). The CDR3 contains 12 residues. The V gene's germline CDR1 is ENHRY and CDR2 SYGVKD. V was shortened by 10 bases and J by 3 bases, with 13 bases between the two germline ends. DNA for the CDR3: TGTGCCACTCAGGGGGGCGGCTACGAGCAGTACTTC. This gives the protein CATQGGGYEQYF.

The chain joins TRBV7-3 to TRBJ1-2, with D perhaps matching TRBD1 (5 bases). The V and J ends lost 7 bases and 5 bases respectively, with 17 bases between them. The CDR3 has 14 residues. CDR1 is SGHTA and CDR2 is FQGTGA in the germline V gene. The CDR3 DNA reads TGTGCCAGCATCCCCTCCCAGGGTGGATATGGCTACACCTTC. Its protein product is CASIPSQGGYGYTF.